This T cell receptor beta chain was observed in a study of graft-versus-host responses after intestinal transplantation. The assay was immunoSEQ multiplex PCR, and TCRdb's table has in-frame clones only and misses some. The sample holds about 81,000 clones, approximately 90% seen once. Germline V gene sequence: CDR1 MNHEY, CDR2 SVGAGI. The CDR3 is 13 residues long. With regard to this clone: The antigen is not known.

This chain joins TRBV6-5 and TRBJ2-7; a possible D gene is TRBD1 (6 bases). The input for sequencing was unstimulated CD4+ T cells sorted from spleen or lymph node cells, taken before transplant. The sequence came from a human donor who was the organ donor for an intestinal transplant. The CDR3 DNA follows: TGTGTTTCGGGCAGGGACATTTCCTACGAGCAGTACTTC. It yields the protein CVSGRDISYEQYF.